The clone carrying this TCR beta chain showed up just a few times. Its matching antigen is unknown. The sample is drawn from a study of blood T cells in healthy people across ages. This CDR3 is 15 amino acids long. Germline assignment: CDR1 MGHRA and CDR2 YSYEKL. V dropped 4 bases and J dropped 6; count of bases not matched to a gene: 9. Study outcomes and limitations: The study found TCR beta diversity correlated strongly with naive T cell percentage. The study found more naive CD4+ cells and higher diversity in long-lived than aged donors.

Using a J-beta primer mix together with a sample-barcoded 5' primer, a second PCR was run for roughly 6 to 11 cycles. Using its own MiXCR run on the 5' RACE reads, TCRdb lists one record per CDR3 protein. The sample has 1.6 million or so distinct CDR3 sequences; around 35% are singletons. The sequenced sample was blood. The chain uses TRBV4-1 and TRBJ2-1, with 7 bases that match TRBD2. This TCR was recovered from a woman aged 25 to 39 in good health. CDR3 in amino acids: CASSPGTNGFNEQFF. The CDR3, as DNA: TGCGCCAGCAGCCCCGGGACTAACGGGTTCAATGAGCAGTTCTTC.